A single TCR beta chain is shown here with its context. Its antigen is not identified. The record originates from a study of T cell responses to AZD1222 COVID-19 vaccine. Overall study results and limits: Spike was spanned by vaccine-associated CD4 TCRs, with dominance at 160-218 and 743-854.

This table comes from immunoSEQ multiplex PCR, and its TCRdb copy is limited to in-frame clones, with some not included. Of 95,000 to 150,000 clones in the sample, approximately 94% were seen once. The CDR3 runs to 17 residues. Unmatched junction bases numbered 10, after V lost 6 bases and J lost 3 bases. The germline CDR1 and CDR2 sequences are ENHRY and SYGVKD. This specimen was peripheral blood, taken 28 days after the second AZD1222 dose. The rearrangement joins TRBV10-3 to TRBJ2-6, with 8 bases identical to TRBD1. The receptor's source is an adult who received the AZD1222 COVID-19 vaccine. In nucleotides, the CDR3 is TGTGCCATCAGCCGGGGACAGGTAACACTTGGGGCCAACGTCCTGACTTTC. It specifies CAISRGQVTLGANVLTF.